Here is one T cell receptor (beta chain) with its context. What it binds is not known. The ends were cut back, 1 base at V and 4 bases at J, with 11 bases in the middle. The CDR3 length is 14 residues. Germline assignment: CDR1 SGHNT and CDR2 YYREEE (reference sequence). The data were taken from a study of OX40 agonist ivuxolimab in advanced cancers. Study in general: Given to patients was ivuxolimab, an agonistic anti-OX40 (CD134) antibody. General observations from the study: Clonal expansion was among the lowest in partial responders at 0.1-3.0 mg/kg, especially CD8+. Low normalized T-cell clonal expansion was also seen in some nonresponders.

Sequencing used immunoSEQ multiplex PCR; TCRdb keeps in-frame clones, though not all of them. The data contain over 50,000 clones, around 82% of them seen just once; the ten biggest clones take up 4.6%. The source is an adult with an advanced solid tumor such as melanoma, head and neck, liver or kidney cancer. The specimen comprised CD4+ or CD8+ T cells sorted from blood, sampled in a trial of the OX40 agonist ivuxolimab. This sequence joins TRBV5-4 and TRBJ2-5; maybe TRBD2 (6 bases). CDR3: CASSLIASAETQYF. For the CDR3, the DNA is TGTGCCAGCAGCTTGATCGCTAGCGCAGAGACCCAGTACTTC.